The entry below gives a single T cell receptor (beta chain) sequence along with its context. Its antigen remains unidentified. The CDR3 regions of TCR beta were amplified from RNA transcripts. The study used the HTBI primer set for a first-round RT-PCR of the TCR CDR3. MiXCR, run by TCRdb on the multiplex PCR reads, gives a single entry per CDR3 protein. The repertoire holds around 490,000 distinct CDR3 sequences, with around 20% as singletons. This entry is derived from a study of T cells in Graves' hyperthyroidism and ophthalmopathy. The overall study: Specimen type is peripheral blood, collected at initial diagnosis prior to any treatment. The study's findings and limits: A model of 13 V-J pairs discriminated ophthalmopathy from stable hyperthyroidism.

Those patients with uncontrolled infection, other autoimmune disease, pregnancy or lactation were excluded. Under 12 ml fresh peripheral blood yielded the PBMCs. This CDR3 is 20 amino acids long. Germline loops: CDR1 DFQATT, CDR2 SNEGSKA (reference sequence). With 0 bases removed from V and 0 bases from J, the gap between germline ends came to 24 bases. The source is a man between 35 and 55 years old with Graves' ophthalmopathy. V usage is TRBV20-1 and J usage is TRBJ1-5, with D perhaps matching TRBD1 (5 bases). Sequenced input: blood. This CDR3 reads CSARDGGGAAGLNSNQPQHF. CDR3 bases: TGCAGTGCTAGAGATGGGGGTGGGGCAGCGGGGTTGAATAGCAATCAGCCCCAGCATTTT.